Each of the 27 T cell receptor beta chains below was sequenced from the same sample in a study of blood T cell repertoires in COVID-19 (dated by TCRdb to 2018 to 2020). The library was produced with the immunoSEQ multiplex PCR assay. TCRdb's version of the immuneACCESS table is confined to in-frame rearrangements and falls short of the full clone set. An unresolved V gene accounts for under half of the shortfall where checked; the remainder is of unknown origin. In all, the sample holds a few hundred thousand clones, and 89% of those were seen once. The top ten hold about 6.8% of the sample. The sequencing input was peripheral blood. These receptor sequences come from a young man who had recovered from COVID-19.

The CDR3 coding sequence is TGTGCCAGCAGCTTAACGGGCCAGGGTGGCTACACCTTC. It yields the protein CASSLTGQGGYTF. This chain connects TRBV7-3 to TRBJ1-2, with D possibly matching TRBD1 (5 bases). V was pared by 0 bases and J by 7 bases, with 9 bases between. CDR3 length equals 13 residues. CDR1 is SGHTA, CDR2 FQGTGA, per germline.

The J gene is TRBJ1-5, the V gene TRBV2; D unclear. Germline V CDR1 and CDR2: SNHLY, FYNNEI. This CDR3 comprises 15 residues. Trimming left V 7 bases short and J 0 bases short, with 13 bases between. The CDR3 region has the DNA TGTGCCAGCATGCGGGAGACCTATAGCAATCAGCCCCAGCATTTT. As protein: CASMRETYSNQPQHF. Full variable domain (missing parts from reference TRBV2 and TRBJ1-5): EPEVTQTPSHQVTQMGQEVILRCVPISNHLYFYWYRQILGQKVEFLVSFYNNEISEKSEIFDDQFSVERPDGSNFTLKIRSTKLEDSAMYFCASMRETYSNQPQHFGDGTRLSIL.

The chain carries TRBV6-5 and TRBJ1-4; 9 bases line up with TRBD1. This CDR3 is 16 amino acids long. The junction had 10 bases not matched to a gene; V was cut back by 4 bases and J by 7 bases. The germline V gene encodes CDR1 MNHEY and CDR2 SVGAGI. In nucleotides, the CDR3 is TGTGCCAGCAGTTTCCTCCGGACAGGGGTTCGTGAAAAACTGTTTTTT. Its protein product is CASSFLRTGVREKLFF.

The rearrangement links TRBV7-2 to TRBJ1-1, with D uncertain. The CDR3 runs to 15 residues. Trimming removed 1 base from V and 3 bases from J, with 12 bases in between. CDR1 is SGHTA, CDR2 FQGNSA, per germline. In nucleotides, the CDR3 is TGTGCCAGCAGCTTAGGAGGACTCCGGGACACTGAAGCTTTCTTT. Translated: CASSLGGLRDTEAFF.

This clone was recorded a few times. This sequence joins TRBV24-1 and TRBJ2-6; no clear D. CDR1 is KGHDR, CDR2 SFDVKD, per germline. The V and J ends lost 5 bases and 1 base respectively, with 14 bases between them. This CDR3 is built from 17 residues. The CDR3 region is CATSGQALGSGANVLTF. The CDR3 DNA reads TGTGCCACCAGTGGGCAGGCCCTTGGTTCTGGGGCCAACGTCCTGACTTTC.

This chain connects TRBV12-3 or TRBV12-4 to TRBJ2-7; 7 nucleotides agree with TRBD1. The V gene end was trimmed by 6 bases and the J gene end by 4 bases; junction bases not matched to a gene: 6. CDR3 length equals 13 residues. CDR3 coding DNA: TGTGCCAGCAGCAGGGGGACGCATTACGAGCAGTACTTC. This encodes CASSRGTHYEQYF.

The gene calls are TRBV2 and TRBJ2-5; 9 bases agree with TRBD2. J was trimmed by 2 bases and V by 8 bases; bases with no gene match: 6. The CDR3 totals 14 residues. Germline-derived CDR1 and CDR2 are SNHLY and FYNNEI. CDR3 in DNA: TGTGCCAGCCTAGCGGGGATACAACAAGAGACCCAGTACTTC. Amino acids: CASLAGIQQETQYF. Supplemented by reference TRBV2 and TRBJ2-5, the full variable domain reads EPEVTQTPSHQVTQMGQEVILRCVPISNHLYFYWYRQILGQKVEFLVSFYNNEISEKSEIFDDQFSVERPDGSNFTLKIRSTKLEDSAMYFCASLAGIQQETQYFGPGTRLLVL.

The gene calls are TRBV7-9 and TRBJ1-2, with D tentatively TRBD1 (5 bases). The CDR3 extends over 15 amino acids. CDR1 is SEHNR, CDR2 FQNEAQ, per germline (reference sequence). Trimming took off 5 bases at V and 4 bases at J, with 17 bases between the two ends. The CDR3 coding sequence is TGTGCCAGCAGCAACCCACGGCAGGGATTCTATGGCTACACCTTC. This translates into CASSNPRQGFYGYTF.

The CDR3 here is CASSSDRNNYGYTF. CDR3 nucleotides: TGTGCCAGCAGCTCGGACAGGAATAACTATGGCTACACCTTC. The J gene is TRBJ1-2, the V gene TRBV7-3; 7 bases are a match to TRBD1. This CDR3 comprises 14 residues. Germline CDR1 is SGHTA and CDR2 is FQGTGA. The J segment lost 1 base and the V segment lost 4 bases, leaving 3 bases of the junction unmatched.

V and J are TRBV6-6 and TRBJ1-1, with TRBD1 as a possible D gene (5 bases). In germline, CDR1 is MNHNY, CDR2 SVGAGI (reference sequence). The V end was cut by 5 bases, the J end by 4 bases, with 11 bases between. The CDR3 consists of 13 residues. CDR3 coding DNA: TGTGCCAGCAGTCCCGCAGGGTCCACTGAAGCTTTCTTT. Protein: CASSPAGSTEAFF.

This chain uses TRBV15 with TRBJ2-7; perhaps TRBD1 as D (7 bases). This CDR3 comprises 14 residues. The germline V gene has CDR1 LNHNV and CDR2 YYDKDF (reference sequence). Trimming left V 5 bases short and J 5 bases short, with 16 bases between. The CDR3 sequence: CATSRGTDWDEQYF. The CDR3 DNA follows: TGTGCCACCAGCCGGGGGACAGATTGGGACGAGCAGTACTTC.

This clone was counted once. The J gene is TRBJ1-3, the V gene TRBV4-3; 10 bases are shared with TRBD1. Germline trimming cut 4 bases from V and 0 bases from J; bases unmatched to any gene: 0. Per germline, CDR1 LGHNA and CDR2 YSLEER. This CDR3 has 15 residues. The CDR3 protein is CASSRDRGSGNTIYF. The CDR3 nucleotides are TGCGCCAGCAGCCGGGACAGGGGCTCTGGAAACACCATATATTTT.

This sequence joins TRBV6-5 and TRBJ1-1, with a weak D call TRBD1 (6 bases). V lost 2 bases and J lost 1, with 8 bases in between. This CDR3 is 14 amino acids long. Per the germline V gene, CDR1 is MNHEY and CDR2 is SVGAGI. The CDR3 DNA reads as TGTGCCAGCAGTTACCTGGGGGCGAACACTGAAGCTTTCTTT. Protein: CASSYLGANTEAFF.

The rearrangement joins TRBV19 to TRBJ2-1; 14 bases align to TRBD2. CDR3 size: 17 residues. Looked up from germline, CDR1 is LNHDA and CDR2 is SQIVND (reference sequence). The J segment lost 0 bases and the V segment lost 10 bases, leaving 8 bases of the junction unmatched. The CDR3 DNA reads TGTGCCACCCGGGGACTAGCGGGAGAGGCCTCCTACAATGAGCAGTTCTTC. Translating gives CATRGLAGEASYNEQFF.

The chain carries TRBV6-5 and TRBJ1-1; 8 bases are shared with TRBD1. Germline CDR1 reads MNHEY; CDR2 reads SVGAGI. V lost 5 bases and J lost 6; bases outside the gene matches: 8. This CDR3 comprises 14 residues. The CDR3 coding sequence is TGTGCCAGCAGTCCCGGACAGGGCGATCCTGAAGCTTTCTTT. It encodes CASSPGQGDPEAFF.

The rearrangement links TRBV27 to TRBJ1-2, with 7 nucleotides matching TRBD1. The germline CDR1 and CDR2 sequences are MNHEY and SMNVEV (reference sequence). There are 14 residues in the CDR3. After removal of 5 bases from V and 2 bases from J, the junction contained 5 bases not matched to a gene. DNA for the CDR3: TGTGCCAGCAGTATGGGACAGCTAAACTATGGCTACACCTTC. This gives the protein CASSMGQLNYGYTF.

V and J are TRBV14 and TRBJ2-2, with 9 nucleotides matching TRBD1. J lost 3 bases, V lost 4 bases, and 9 bases had no gene match. CDR1 and CDR2 from the germline V gene are SGHDN and FVKESK. The CDR3 is 17 amino acids. The DNA of the CDR3 is TGTGCCAGCAGCCCCGGGTCGTGGGACAGGGACACCGGGGAGCTGTTTTTT. The encoded protein is CASSPGSWDRDTGELFF.

The gene calls are TRBV6-5 and TRBJ2-7, with 7 bases identical to TRBD1. Germline V CDR1 and CDR2: MNHEY, SVGAGI. Unmatched junction bases numbered 9, after V lost 6 bases and J lost 1 base. The CDR3 loop spans 15 amino acids. The CDR3 bases are TGTGCCAGCAGAAATCCGGGACAGTCTTCCTACGAGCAGTACTTC. This encodes CASRNPGQSSYEQYF.

This clone was seen once. In nucleotides, the CDR3 is TGTGCCAGCAGTTACTCGTCAAGGGGGCGCGTCGGCTACACCTTC. Translation: CASSYSSRGRVGYTF. The chain has TRBV6-5 and TRBJ1-2, with TRBD1 matching 7 bases. CDR3 length: 15 amino acids. Germline CDR1 MNHEY, CDR2 SVGAGI. V lost 0 bases, J lost 8 bases, and 9 bases stayed unmatched.

This chain connects TRBV12-3 or TRBV12-4 to TRBJ2-7; D is perhaps TRBD2 (6 bases). V was trimmed by 5 bases and J by 6 bases, leaving 11 bases between them. The CDR3 is 12 amino acids. CDR3 protein: CASSDGLREQYF. In DNA, the CDR3 is TGTGCCAGCAGTGACGGACTACGCGAGCAGTACTTC.

The rearrangement joins TRBV4-3 to TRBJ1-1, with D perhaps matching TRBD1 (6 bases). Germline values: CDR1 LGHNA, CDR2 YSLEER. The V end lost 0 bases, the J end lost 0 bases, and 17 bases lay between the germline ends. The CDR3 runs to 18 residues. CDR3 amino acids: CASSQDAGAGAMNTEAFF. Here the CDR3 DNA reads TGCGCCAGCAGCCAAGATGCGGGGGCGGGGGCTATGAACACTGAAGCTTTCTTT.

This clone occurred once. The chain employs TRBV5-1 and TRBJ2-1; 7 bases line up with TRBD2. The CDR3 has 14 amino acids. The junction had 11 bases not matched to a gene; V was cut back by 4 bases and J by 10 bases. Germline V CDR1 and CDR2: SGHRS, YFSETQ. In DNA, the CDR3 is TGCGCCAGCAGCCAAAGGAGGCGGGAGAGGGAGCAGTTCTTC. It encodes CASSQRRREREQFF.

This clone has just a few counts. This rearrangement joins TRBV2 to TRBJ1-1; TRBD1 agrees at 7 bases. After removal of 5 bases from V and 0 bases from J, the junction contained 9 bases not matched to a gene. CDR1 is SNHLY, CDR2 FYNNEI, per germline. This CDR3 has 16 residues. CDR3 coding DNA: TGTGCCAGCAGTTTTACAGGGGAGCCCATGAACACTGAAGCTTTCTTT. It yields the protein CASSFTGEPMNTEAFF.

The chain has TRBV5-1 and TRBJ1-6; a weak D match, TRBD1 (6 bases). The V end lost 4 bases, the J end lost 6 bases, and 14 bases lay between the germline ends. CDR1 is SGHRS and CDR2 is YFSETQ in the germline V gene. The CDR3 runs 15 residues. The CDR3 loop is CASSPLDSPNSPLHF. The DNA for the CDR3 is TGCGCCAGCAGCCCTTTGGACAGTCCTAATTCACCCCTCCACTTT.

This clone came up once. The J gene is TRBJ1-1, the V gene TRBV11-2; D is perhaps TRBD1 (6 bases). Trimming stripped 2 bases from V and 1 base from J, with 11 bases between. This CDR3 comprises 15 residues. Germline lookup yields CDR1 SGHAT and CDR2 FQNNGV. As DNA, the CDR3 is TGTGCCAGCAGCTTATGGGGGCAGACGAACACTGAAGCTTTCTTT. This encodes CASSLWGQTNTEAFF.

The chain links TRBV3-1 (or the pseudogene TRBV3-2) to TRBJ1-1; 8 nucleotides agree with TRBD1. The germline CDR1 and CDR2 sequences are LGHDT and YNNKEL (reference sequence). The CDR3 runs 14 residues. The J segment lost 2 bases and the V segment lost 5 bases, leaving 4 bases of the junction unmatched. CDR3 bases: TGTGCCAGCAGCACACAGGGGGTTAACACTGAAGCTTTCTTT. This encodes CASSTQGVNTEAFF.

This chain connects TRBV11-2 to TRBJ2-3; D unclear. This CDR3 is built from 13 residues. Per germline, CDR1 SGHAT and CDR2 FQNNGV. V was pared by 6 bases and J by 0 bases, with 7 bases between. As DNA, the CDR3 is TGTGCCAGCAGAATTCCTAGCACAGATACGCAGTATTTT. Translated, it gives CASRIPSTDTQYF.